This TCR beta chain appears in the sequencing data of a study of breast tumors, draining lymph nodes, adjacent tissues. The germline V gene has CDR1 DFQATT and CDR2 SNEGSKA (reference sequence). This CDR3 contains 14 residues. V trimming: 5 bases; J trimming: 4 bases; junction bases outside the gene matches: 5. Study-wide findings and caveats: That most tumor T cells come from lymph nodes remained unproven.

TCRdb ran MiXCR on the multiplex PCR reads and lists one entry per CDR3 protein. Of about 180,000 distinct CDR3 sequences listed, 30% to 35% were seen once; the top ten hold 3.5% to 4.5%. Breast cancer patients provided tissue from their axillary draining lymph nodes. This clonotype came up many times. Antigen unknown. The specimen sequenced was axillary lymph node tissue. The chain joins TRBV20-1 to TRBJ2-5; 12 bases match TRBD2. This clonotype originated in a female donor with breast cancer. Some clones in this sample may be carry-over from other donors' samples. CDR3 amino acids: CSARASGGGETQYF. CDR3 DNA sequence: TGCAGTGCTCGGGCTAGCGGGGGGGGAGAGACCCAGTACTTC.